The present TCR beta chain was sequenced within a study of T cells after yellow fever vaccination (dated by TCRdb to 2018 to 2020). Describing the broader study: The SMART-Seq v4 Ultra Low Input RNA kit was used to prepare libraries from fractions with low cell numbers. To follow T-cell clones before and after primary and booster YFV17D yellow fever vaccination, bulk TCR alpha and beta repertoires were sequenced over time. Two healthy male donors made up the cohort, one aged 18 to 29 years and the other aged 30 to 40 years. Bulk PBMC replicates and cell subsets were isolated from blood drawn at multiple timepoints before and after both primary and secondary immunization.

Overall results and qualifications from the work: FACS-sorted repertoires could contain abundant contaminating clonotypes from the bulk population, so computational filtering was required. The secondary T-cell response was found to be weaker but faster than the primary response, with a peak reached on day 5 rather than on day 15. After the booster, most of the clones that had expanded following primary vaccination were detected again (roughly 97% of CD4 and roughly 90% of CD8), which suggests that memory was broadly maintained. Because the study included only a couple of donors, the extent to which the findings can be generalized is limited. A small fraction of clonotypes showed up in both the CD4 and CD8 compartments, probably as a result of convergent recombination.

A remark on this clonotype: Its antigen is unknown. Within one base of it there is no much larger clone, and no base qualities were kept.

TCR cDNA was synthesized by 5'RACE template switching, which introduced a universal primer site and unique molecular identifiers. cDNA synthesis was primed from both the TCR alpha and TCR beta constant segments. Library amplification used two PCR steps, and the second PCR step added sample barcodes and sequencing adapters. Libraries were sequenced on Illumina HiSeq 2500 (2x100 bp) or NovaSeq (2x150 bp). The study's own analysis went as follows. MIGEC was used to demultiplex reads and collapse the reads into UMI consensus sequences, and MiXCR was used for V(D)J alignment. Clonotypes responding to the vaccine were identified with edgeR on replicate PBMC samples, with the criteria of FDR below 0.01 and a log2 fold change above 5 up to day 15. Bulk clonotypes were assigned CD4 or CD8 identity according to which sequenced CD4 or CD8 repertoire held them at higher abundance. TCRdb ran its own pipeline on the public reads, namely fastp trimming at Q25 and MiXCR clone calling, and kept in-frame beta chains. Every CDR3 protein is listed once, alongside the most common genes and DNA of its rows. The V and J calls, along with clone size, are taken from TCRdb and not from the paper's own processing. The sample profile shows 450,000 to 550,000 distinct CDR3 sequences; 20% to 25% of them were found once. The ten largest clones capture about 17% of the sample.

The sample's treatment or condition label, decoded: live attenuated yellow fever vaccine strain. At every blood-draw timepoint, two biological replicates of bulk PBMCs were collected. A standard Ficoll-Paque protocol was used to isolate PBMCs from peripheral blood. TriZol was used to extract RNA from bulk PBMCs, CD4 and CD8 fractions, and dextramer-positive and dextramer-negative fractions. Relative to germline, V is 2 bases shorter and J is 1 base shorter, with 18 bases between their ends. CDR3 length: 17 amino acids, cysteine to phenylalanine. Of the read, only the CDR3 DNA is kept; its 51 bases are in frame from base 1. For CDR1 and CDR2, the germline V gene lists MNHEY and SVGEGT.

Sequencing was performed on PBMCs, taken roughly 20 days after the first yellow fever vaccination. The rearranged chain carries TRBV6-2 or TRBV6-3 and TRBJ2-7; the D region is possibly TRBD1 or TRBD2, each matching across 6 bases. The receptor was isolated from a man between 18 and 29 years old who received the YFV17D yellow fever vaccine. The CDR3 corresponds to CASSYTPQGTRSYEQYF. The DNA sequence is as follows: TGTGCCAGCAGTTACACCCCCCAGGGGACTCGGTCCTACGAGCAGTACTTC.